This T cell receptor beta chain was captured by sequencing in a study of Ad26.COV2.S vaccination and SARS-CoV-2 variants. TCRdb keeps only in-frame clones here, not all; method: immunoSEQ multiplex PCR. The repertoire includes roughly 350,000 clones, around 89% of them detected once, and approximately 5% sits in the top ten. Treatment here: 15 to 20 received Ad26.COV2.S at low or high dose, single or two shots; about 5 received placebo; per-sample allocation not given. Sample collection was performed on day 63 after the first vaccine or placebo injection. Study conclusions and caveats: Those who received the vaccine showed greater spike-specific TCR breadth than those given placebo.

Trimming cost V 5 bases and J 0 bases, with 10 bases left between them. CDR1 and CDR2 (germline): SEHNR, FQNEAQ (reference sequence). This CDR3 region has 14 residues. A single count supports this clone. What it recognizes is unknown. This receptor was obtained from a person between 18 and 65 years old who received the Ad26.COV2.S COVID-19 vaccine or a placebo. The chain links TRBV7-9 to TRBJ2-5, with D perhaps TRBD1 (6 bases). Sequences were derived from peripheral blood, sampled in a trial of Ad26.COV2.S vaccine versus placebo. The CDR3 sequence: CASSPQGHQETQYF. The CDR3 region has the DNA TGTGCCAGCAGCCCCCAGGGGCACCAAGAGACCCAGTACTTC.